The 2 T cell receptor beta chains listed next were all sequenced from one sample in a study of shared clonotypes between healthy human individuals. The protocol was immunoSEQ multiplex PCR, while the TCRdb copy is restricted to in-frame clones and leaves out a portion. Of 2 million to 3 million clones in the sample, 85% to 95% were seen once. The material sequenced was naive CD4+ T cells sorted from blood. Subset: CD45RA+ positively selected. All receptors derive from a man younger than 30 in good health.

The sample holds one count of this clone. The chain combines TRBV15 with TRBJ2-7, with 8 bases aligning to TRBD2. After removal of 1 base from V and 0 bases from J, the junction contained 11 bases not matched to a gene. Germline CDR1 reads LNHNV; CDR2 reads YYDKDF (reference sequence). This CDR3 is built from 18 residues. CDR3 coding DNA: TGTGCCACCAGCAGAGCTGCCCGACTAGCGACGAGCTCCTACGAGCAGTACTTC. It encodes CATSRAARLATSSYEQYF.

A word on this clone: The same CDR3 also results from other DNA sequences found in this sample. This rearrangement joins TRBV5-1 to TRBJ2-7; TRBD1 matches 8 bases. This CDR3 has 15 residues. The germline V gene encodes CDR1 SGHRS and CDR2 YFSETQ. The J segment lost 3 bases and the V segment lost 0 bases, leaving 5 bases of the junction unmatched. The CDR3 nucleotides are TGCGCCAGCAGCTTGGCCGGGACAGGAGGCTACGAGCAGTACTTC. Translating it yields CASSLAGTGGYEQYF. Together with reference TRBV5-1 and TRBJ2-7, the CDR3 gives the full variable domain: KAGVTQTPRYLIKTRGQQVTLSCSPISGHRSVSWYQQTPGQGLQFLFEYFSETQRNKGNFPGRFSGRQFSNSRSEMNVSTLELGDSALYLCASSLAGTGGYEQYFGPGTRLTVT.